These 27 T cell receptor beta chains were sequenced from one sample in a study of beta chain features in type 1 diabetes. Since all of the isolated RNA was reverse transcribed, expressed TCRB transcripts were what got sequenced. TCRdb's copy holds only in-frame clones and misses some; the assay was immunoSEQ multiplex PCR. The table records tens of thousands of clones, around a third of them present only once. Sequencing used stem cell memory CD4+ T cells from blood. The receptors were sampled from a woman aged 18-30 years in good health.

The CDR3 is CSVRVGAGELFF. CDR3 DNA: TGCAGCGTTAGGGTAGGGGCCGGGGAGCTGTTTTTT. The chain employs TRBV29-1 and TRBJ2-2, with D possibly TRBD1 on 5 matching bases. V was cut by 5 bases and J by 6 bases, with 10 bases left in between. Germline V gene sequence: CDR1 SQVTM, CDR2 ANQGSEA. The CDR3 sequence is 12 residues long.

This clone showed up just a few times. The CDR3: CASSISGGAINEQFF. The CDR3 nucleotides read TGCGCCAGCAGCATTAGCGGGGGGGCAATAAATGAGCAGTTCTTC. This rearrangement joins TRBV5-1 to TRBJ2-1; TRBD2 agrees at 11 bases. CDR1 is SGHRS, CDR2 YFSETQ, per germline. V gave up 4 bases and J gave up 7 bases; unmatched junction bases: 7. The CDR3 totals 15 residues.

This clone was detected only a few times. DNA for the CDR3: TGTGCCAGCAGCTTGGATTCACAGGGCTGGAAATATGGCTACACCTTC. Translated, it gives CASSLDSQGWKYGYTF. This chain links TRBV7-2 with TRBJ1-2, with TRBD1 as a possible D gene (6 bases). The CDR3 has 16 residues. The V gene's germline CDR1 is SGHTA and CDR2 FQGNSA. V was shortened by 3 bases and J by 5 bases, with 19 bases between the two germline ends.

This clone was found a few times. This chain links TRBV5-1 with TRBJ1-2; TRBD1 is a possible D gene (5 bases). Germline V gene sequence: CDR1 SGHRS, CDR2 YFSETQ. This CDR3 comprises 13 residues. Trimming took off 0 bases at V and 8 bases at J, with 11 bases between the two ends. The CDR3 DNA reads TGCGCCAGCAGCTTGGAGCCAGGGTCCGGCTACACCTTC. This sequence encodes CASSLEPGSGYTF.

The CDR3 region is CASSLAGQGGFGANVLTF. CDR3 bases: TGTGCCAGCAGCTTAGCGGGGCAGGGAGGGTTTGGGGCCAACGTCCTGACTTTC. The chain joins TRBV7-9 to TRBJ2-6, with 7 bases identical to TRBD2. The ends lost 0 bases at V and 3 bases at J; junction bases unmatched: 8. Germline V gene sequence: CDR1 SEHNR, CDR2 FQNEAQ (reference sequence). CDR3 length: 18 residues.

The chain has TRBV7-3 and TRBJ2-2, with 9 bases aligning to TRBD1. Germline-derived CDR1 and CDR2 are SGHTA and FQGTGA. The CDR3 has 14 amino acids. Losses at the gene ends were 1 base for V and 6 bases for J; bases not matched to a gene: 0. The CDR3 here is CASSLNRGPGELFF. In nucleotides, the CDR3 is TGTGCCAGCAGCTTAAACAGGGGGCCCGGGGAGCTGTTTTTT.

The genes are TRBV7-2 and TRBJ1-1; no clear D gene. The V gene's germline CDR1 is SGHTA and CDR2 FQGNSA. The length of the CDR3 is 14 residues. The V and J ends lost 3 bases and 6 bases respectively, with 14 bases between them. The CDR3 reads CASSLAGIGAEAFF. In DNA form, the CDR3 reads TGTGCCAGCAGCTTGGCGGGAATTGGAGCTGAAGCTTTCTTT.

The rearrangement joins TRBV5-1 to TRBJ2-2, with 7 nucleotides matching TRBD2. From germline, CDR1 is SGHRS and CDR2 YFSETQ. The CDR3 extends over 14 amino acids. The J segment lost 7 bases and the V segment lost 0 bases, leaving 3 bases of the junction unmatched. The CDR3 reads CASSLEVAGGELFF. The CDR3 DNA sequence: TGCGCCAGCAGCTTGGAGGTAGCGGGCGGGGAGCTGTTTTTT.

The chain links TRBV5-5 to TRBJ1-2, with D possibly matching TRBD1 (6 bases). The CDR3 is made up of 15 amino acids. V was clipped by 4 bases and J by 2 bases, with 15 bases between them. The germline V gene encodes CDR1 SGHKS and CDR2 YYEKEE (reference sequence). CDR3 in DNA: TGTGCCAGCAGCACCCAGGGGCCTTCCAACTATGGCTACACCTTC. Translated: CASSTQGPSNYGYTF.

Only a few counts were recorded for this clone. Germline and junction disagree at one end, which may indicate a read error. The rearrangement joins TRBV19 to TRBJ2-1; D remains unclear. The germline CDR1 and CDR2 sequences are LNHDA and SQIVND (reference sequence). The CDR3 contains 14 residues. CDR3 DNA sequence: TGTGCCACTCGACACCCTAACCTCTACGATGAGCAGTTCTTC. It specifies CATRHPNLYDEQFF.

The chain joins TRBV19 to TRBJ2-5; 10 positions agree with TRBD1. The trim removed 4 bases at V and 5 bases at J, leaving 7 bases unmatched. The CDR3 extends over 15 amino acids. Germline assignment: CDR1 LNHDA and CDR2 SQIVND (reference sequence). The CDR3 protein is CASSNRTGGRETQYF. The CDR3 region has the DNA TGTGCCAGTAGTAACCGGACAGGGGGTAGGGAGACCCAGTACTTC.

This chain links TRBV5-1 with TRBJ2-7; D might be TRBD1 (5 bases). This CDR3 is built from 13 residues. From germline, CDR1 is SGHRS and CDR2 YFSETQ. Trimming removed 1 base from V and 2 bases from J, with 7 bases in between. CDR3 sequence (DNA): TGCGCCAGCAGCTTGCCAGGGACCTACGAGCAGTACTTC. Its translation: CASSLPGTYEQYF. The variable domain in full, completed from reference TRBV5-1 and TRBJ2-7, reads KAGVTQTPRYLIKTRGQQVTLSCSPISGHRSVSWYQQTPGQGLQFLFEYFSETQRNKGNFPGRFSGRQFSNSRSEMNVSTLELGDSALYLCASSLPGTYEQYFGPGTRLTVT.

V is TRBV18 and J is TRBJ2-5; D might be TRBD2 (6 bases). Looked up from germline, CDR1 is KGHSH and CDR2 is LQKENI. The V end was cut by 5 bases, the J end by 1 base, with 14 bases between. CDR3 length: 15 residues. CDR3 residues: CASSSRLAAQETQYF. CDR3 nucleotide sequence: TGTGCCAGCTCATCCCGCTTAGCGGCCCAAGAGACCCAGTACTTC.

V usage is TRBV7-2 and J usage is TRBJ1-1; D unresolved. This CDR3 region has 14 residues. V dropped 1 base and J dropped 0 bases, with 6 bases sitting between them. Germline CDR1 reads SGHTA; CDR2 reads FQGNSA. CDR3: CASSLGYMNTEAFF. Here the CDR3 DNA reads TGTGCCAGCAGCTTAGGTTACATGAACACTGAAGCTTTCTTT.

This clone was detected only a few times. V usage is TRBV9 and J usage is TRBJ2-3, with TRBD2 matching over 7 bases. Trimming removed 1 base from V and 5 bases from J; junction bases left unmatched: 4. The V gene's germline CDR1 is SGDLS and CDR2 YYNGEE. This CDR3 region has 14 residues. CDR3 residues: CASSVNTGGDTQYF. CDR3 nucleotide sequence: TGTGCCAGCAGCGTAAATACGGGAGGAGATACGCAGTATTTT.

This chain uses TRBV7-9 with TRBJ2-2; D is undetermined. There are 15 residues in the CDR3. V shed 5 bases and J shed 8 bases, with 18 bases lying between them. Looked up from germline, CDR1 is SEHNR and CDR2 is FQNEAQ (reference sequence). The CDR3 sequence is CASSRLAAASGELFF. CDR3 nucleotide sequence: TGTGCCAGCAGCCGACTGGCGGCCGCCTCGGGGGAGCTGTTTTTT.

A few counts support this clone. V is TRBV4-1 and J is TRBJ1-2; 8 bases are a match to TRBD1. The CDR3 runs 15 residues. Germline CDR1 MGHRA, CDR2 YSYEKL. V dropped 1 base and J dropped 3; count of bases not matched to a gene: 4. In nucleotides, the CDR3 is TGCGCCAGCAGCCAAGGGACAGGGTTAGACTATGGCTACACCTTC. It is translated as CASSQGTGLDYGYTF.

This clone was picked up a small number of times. Here the CDR3 reads CASTELLNTGELFF. CDR3 in DNA: TGCGCCAGCACCGAACTGCTGAACACCGGGGAGCTGTTTTTT. The chain carries TRBV4-3 and TRBJ2-2; D gene uncertain. CDR1 and CDR2 (germline): LGHNA, YSLEER. The length of the CDR3 is 14 residues. V dropped 7 bases and J dropped 1 base, with 10 bases sitting between them.

The chain combines TRBV7-2 with TRBJ1-2; a possible D gene is TRBD1 (5 bases). This CDR3 is built from 13 residues. Germline CDR1 is SGHTA and CDR2 is FQGNSA. Trimming removed 4 bases from V and 5 bases from J, with 11 bases in between. In nucleotides, the CDR3 is TGTGCCAGCAGCTCCTCCTCAGGGTATGGCTACACCTTC. Its protein product is CASSSSSGYGYTF. Drawing the rest from reference TRBV7-2 and TRBJ1-2, the complete variable domain is GAGVSQSPSNKVTEKGKDVELRCDPISGHTALYWYRQSLGQGLEFLIYFQGNSAPDKSGLPSDRFSAERTGGSVSTLTIQRTQQEDSAVYLCASSSSSGYGYTFGSGTRLTVV.

The chain couples TRBV5-1 to TRBJ2-5; the D is unclear. The J call may not be correct, given that the DNA end is closer to TRBJ2-7. The CDR3 covers 15 residues. Germline CDR1 is SGHRS and CDR2 is YFSETQ. The CDR3 DNA is TGCGCCAGCAGCTTGAAGGCGGAGAGCTCCTACGAGCAGTACTTC. Translated: CASSLKAESSYEQYF.

This clone has a handful of counts. This sequence joins TRBV9 and TRBJ1-1, with D maybe TRBD1 (6 bases). There are 15 residues in the CDR3. Trimming cost V 2 bases and J 0 bases, with 11 bases left between them. Germline assignment: CDR1 SGDLS and CDR2 YYNGEE. CDR3 residues: CASSVVTGLNTEAFF. The CDR3, as DNA: TGTGCCAGCAGCGTTGTCACAGGGTTGAACACTGAAGCTTTCTTT.

The chain recombines TRBV2 with TRBJ1-3; unclear D gene. CDR3 length equals 12 residues. V gave up 6 bases and J gave up 6 bases, with 9 bases separating them. In germline, CDR1 is SNHLY, CDR2 FYNNEI. CDR3 in amino acids: CASSSEENTIYF. DNA of the CDR3: TGTGCCAGCAGCTCAGAGGAAAACACCATATATTTT.

The V call is TRBV6-5, the J call TRBJ1-5; 7 positions match TRBD1. V lost 5 bases, J lost 1 base, and 5 bases stayed unmatched. Germline-derived CDR1 and CDR2 are MNHEY and SVGAGI. The CDR3 is made up of 15 amino acids. CDR3 protein: CASSILQGSNQPQHF. In DNA form, the CDR3 reads TGTGCCAGCAGTATCTTACAGGGGAGCAATCAGCCCCAGCATTTT.

The chain joins TRBV4-1 to TRBJ1-1; 7 nucleotides match TRBD1. V shed 3 bases, J shed 6 bases, and the junction held 7 bases outside the gene matches. Germline CDR1 MGHRA, CDR2 YSYEKL. The CDR3 is 14 residues long. CDR3 protein: CASSQTGSPPEAFF. CDR3 DNA: TGCGCCAGCAGCCAGACAGGGTCCCCCCCTGAAGCTTTCTTT.

The chain couples TRBV4-1 to TRBJ2-1; D unresolved. Germline CDR1 is MGHRA and CDR2 is YSYEKL. V lost 0 bases to trimming and J lost 0 bases, with 9 bases between them. CDR3 size: 16 residues. The CDR3 here is CASSQDKRRSYNEQFF. In DNA, the CDR3 is TGCGCCAGCAGCCAAGACAAGCGCCGCTCCTACAATGAGCAGTTCTTC.

This chain connects TRBV10-3 to TRBJ2-7; a possible D gene is TRBD2 (5 bases). The V gene's germline CDR1 is ENHRY and CDR2 SYGVKD. V was shortened by 3 bases and J by 4 bases, with 10 bases between the two germline ends. The CDR3 spans 13 residues. The CDR3 is CAISESGDYEQYF. CDR3 bases: TGTGCCATCAGTGAAAGCGGAGATTACGAGCAGTACTTC.

Only a few counts were recorded for this clone. CDR3 bases: TGTGCCAGCTCAGAGATGGGACAGACGGGGAATCAGCCCCAGCATTTT. Protein: CASSEMGQTGNQPQHF. The chain links TRBV18 to TRBJ1-5, with 7 nucleotides matching TRBD1. The V gene end was trimmed by 5 bases and the J gene end by 4 bases; junction bases not matched to a gene: 11. CDR3 length: 16 residues. Germline CDR1 and CDR2: KGHSH and LQKENI.